This entry describes one T cell receptor (beta chain). Then a second PCR, running roughly 7 to 11 cycles, was carried out with a sample-barcoded 5' primer and a J-beta primer mix. TCRdb processed the 5' RACE reads anew with MiXCR; each CDR3 protein has one entry. Of about 1.1 million distinct CDR3 sequences in the sample, roughly two fifths were seen once. This entry is derived from a study of blood T cells in healthy people across ages. This receptor was taken from a man aged 18 to 29 in good health. Sequencing was done on a sample of blood.

CDR3 loop: CASSSTVNQPQHF. The CDR3 DNA reads TGCGCCAGCAGCTCGACAGTGAATCAGCCCCAGCATTTT. The rearrangement uses TRBV5-1 and TRBJ1-5; D is perhaps TRBD1 (5 bases). The V and J ends lost 3 bases and 4 bases respectively, with 8 bases between them. This CDR3 is 13 amino acids long. Germline CDR1 SGHRS, CDR2 YFSETQ.